Sequencing of this TCR beta chain was carried out in a study of beta chain features in type 1 diabetes (dated by TCRdb to the late 2010s). Broadly, across the study: Mean age, gender distribution, total cell number and subset yield did not differ between patients and healthy donors. Across all samples, about 110 million sorted cells were examined, and cell number per subset correlated strongly with RNA yield. The study compared TCRB repertoires of sorted circulating CD4+ T cell subsets between recently diagnosed type 1 diabetes patients and matched healthy donors. Regulatory and stem cell-like memory subsets were obtained from only 8 patients and roughly 8 healthy donors, while naive and central memory subsets were obtained from all 30 or so donors. Overall study outcomes, separate from this receptor: Naive, central memory and regulatory TCRB repertoires appeared more similar among patients than among healthy donors. HLA sub-analyses involved small numbers of individuals, so any influence of HLA type on TCRB rearrangement remained unresolved. Sequencing cDNA rather than genomic DNA could over-represent highly expressing activated cells, although activation and CD3 levels did not differ between groups. At VDJ recombination sites, patients with type 1 diabetes made fewer insertions and deleted more nucleotides, a pattern implying thymic rearrangement abnormalities. Type 1 diabetes patients showed a moderate but significant shortening of TCRB CDR3 length in all four CD4+ subsets. PCR might favor shorter templates, but patient and control samples were amplified and corrected together, so any skew would affect both groups equally.

CDR1 and CDR2 are read off the germline V gene as SGDLS and YYNGEE. Taken from cysteine to phenylalanine, the CDR3 has 16 residues. Solely the CDR3 DNA is kept, with 48 bases framed from the first base. V lost 2 bases and J lost 5 bases, and the count of bases not matched to a germline gene is 3. A single peripheral blood draw of about 116 mL on average was collected from each donor into heparinised tubes. Naive, central memory, regulatory and stem cell-like memory CD4+ T cells were sorted on a BD FACSAria II using a panel including CD45RO, CCR7, CD25, CD127, CD95 and CD27. Every sorted population had a purity above 98%. PBMCs were isolated right away by Lymphoprep density gradient centrifugation and were stained directly, without culture. To minimize batch effects, samples were stained and sorted in pairs, one healthy donor with one patient per experiment. This clone has just a few counts. Its antigen remains undetermined. The sample holds no much larger clone one base away, and base qualities are not on file.

The entire isolated RNA was reverse transcribed using the High Capacity cDNA Reverse Transcription Kit, and thus expressed TCRB transcripts were sequenced. Deep immunoSEQ sequencing was applied to naive, central memory and regulatory T cell samples, giving an average of about 3.8 million total reads per sample. Sorted cells were lysed in RLT buffer and RNA was extracted with DNase-treated RNeasy Micro or Mini kits, depending on cell number. Each cell subset was processed on its own to prevent cross-contamination, while patient and healthy donor samples were processed together. TCRB sequences were amplified from cDNA with the immunoSEQ multiplex PCR, producing 87-bp fragments spanning the CDR3 region. Sequencing of the amplicons was done on the Illumina HiSeq platform. As for the authors' bioinformatics: Synthetic template baselines were used to correct PCR bias computationally, reads within Hamming distance 2 were collapsed together, and singletons that could not be merged were discarded. Reads were aligned against IMGT to assign V, D and J genes, CDR3 length and insertions or deletions at six rearrangement sites. Clonotype counts were normalized to sorted cell number within each subset before computing true diversity and Gini coefficients with the tcR R package. The overlap coefficient, calculated on TCRB nucleotide sequences, was used to measure repertoire sharing. Out-of-frame TCRB sequences from naive cells were analyzed to stand in for the pre-selection repertoire. Drawn from immuneACCESS, this table holds only the in-frame rearrangements with V and J called that TCRdb kept. Clones are partly lost; checked studies trace under half to an unresolved V gene and leave the rest unexplained. The V and J calls and the clone size are those of that table, but D and trimming were determined from the DNA. For this sample there are a few hundred thousand clones; around 24% appear just once. The top ten constitute 0.012% of the sample.

This TCR was recovered from a woman aged 25 to 45 with type 1 diabetes. The specimen was naive CD4+ T cells from blood. The cell subset or site label on this specimen signifies: true naive CD4+ T cells. The V gene is TRBV9 and the J gene is TRBJ2-2; 13 of the junction bases match TRBD2. The sequenced DNA is TGTGCCAGCAGCGTCGGACTAGCGGGAGAAACCGGGGAGCTGTTTTTT. Its amino acids are CASSVGLAGETGELFF.